This passage covers 13 T cell receptor beta chains from one sample sequenced in a study of Tregs in tolerant kidney transplant recipients. The data were produced by immunoSEQ multiplex PCR, yet TCRdb's version contains in-frame clones alone and is incomplete. The top ten clones hold around 3.6% of a sample with about 20,000 clones, just over 65% of them seen once. Antigens for these TCRs are unknown. Input material: Tregs from blood cultured with allogeneic cells. These receptor sequences come from a human donor in good health.

This rearrangement joins TRBV6-5 to TRBJ1-2; 8 nucleotides line up with TRBD1. The CDR3 sequence is 14 residues long. Germline values: CDR1 MNHEY, CDR2 SVGAGI. Trimming cost V 2 bases and J 6 bases; bases outside gene matches: 5. Written as DNA, the CDR3 is TGTGCCAGCAGTTACCTTCAGGGGGCGGATGGCTACACCTTC. Encoded protein: CASSYLQGADGYTF.

This clone was observed a single time. At one end the junction does not follow the germline gene, possibly because of a read error. This rearrangement joins TRBV2 to TRBJ1-6; no clear D gene. Germline assignment: CDR1 SNHLY and CDR2 FYNNEI. The CDR3 is 12 residues long. The CDR3 loop is CTSSPRPSPLHF. Here the CDR3 DNA reads TGTACCAGTAGTCCTCGGCCTTCACCCCTCCACTTT.

This chain links TRBV29-1 with TRBJ2-3; TRBD1 matches 9 bases. The CDR3 totals 12 residues. CDR1 is SQVTM and CDR2 is ANQGSEA in the germline V gene. The V and J ends lost 5 bases and 6 bases, in that order; junction bases with no gene match: 3. The CDR3 sequence is CSVRDRVDTQYF. The CDR3 nucleotides read TGCAGCGTTCGGGACAGGGTGGATACGCAGTATTTT.

This chain uses TRBV2 with TRBJ2-3, with D perhaps TRBD1 or TRBD2 (5 bases each). This CDR3 has 15 residues. V lost 4 bases and J 0 bases, leaving 11 bases between the germline ends. Germline loops: CDR1 SNHLY, CDR2 FYNNEI. The CDR3 coding sequence is TGTGCCAGCAGTGGGGGATGGGGGAGCACAGATACGCAGTATTTT. The encoded protein is CASSGGWGSTDTQYF.

As regards this clone: Germline and junction disagree at one end, which may indicate a read error. The rearrangement joins TRBV5-1 to TRBJ2-5; D unresolved. Germline CDR1 reads SGHRS; CDR2 reads YFSETQ. CDR3 length equals 14 residues. Here the CDR3 reads CASTLGGVQETQYF. CDR3 coding DNA: TGCGCCAGCACCTTGGGTGGGGTCCAGGAGACCCAGTACTTC.

This clone was counted a single time. This sequence joins TRBV18 and TRBJ1-1; D possibly corresponds to TRBD1 (6 bases). V was pared by 3 bases and J by 1 base, with 21 bases between. The CDR3 is made up of 18 amino acids. CDR1 is KGHSH, CDR2 LQKENI, per germline. The CDR3 DNA follows: TGTGCCAGCTCACCCAGGTTGGGGGGCGAAGGAAAGAACACTGAAGCTTTCTTT. Protein product: CASSPRLGGEGKNTEAFF.

The chain combines TRBV18 with TRBJ2-7, with D maybe TRBD2 (6 bases). CDR1 and CDR2 from the germline V gene are KGHSH and LQKENI. The V end was cut by 0 bases, the J end by 5 bases, with 14 bases between. CDR3 length: 15 residues. In DNA form, the CDR3 reads TGTGCCAGCTCACCACCGGGACGGGGGACCCACGAGCAGTACTTC. Protein: CASSPPGRGTHEQYF.

V usage is TRBV5-1 and J usage is TRBJ2-7, with TRBD2 matching over 16 bases. V was pared by 4 bases and J by 3 bases, with 10 bases of the junction left unmatched. This CDR3 is 18 amino acids long. Germline V gene data show CDR1 as SGHRS and CDR2 as YFSETQ. The CDR3 DNA follows: TGCGCCAGCAGCCTCGGGACTAGCGGGGGGGCCCTCTTCTACGAGCAGTACTTC. Translating it yields CASSLGTSGGALFYEQYF.

The chain has TRBV5-1 and TRBJ2-5; TRBD2 might be the D (5 bases). With 3 bases removed from V and 0 bases from J, the gap between germline ends came to 9 bases. This CDR3 is 14 amino acids long. The V gene's germline CDR1 is SGHRS and CDR2 YFSETQ. CDR3 coding DNA: TGCGCCAGCAGCTCGGGAAGGGACCAAGAGACCCAGTACTTC. Protein sequence: CASSSGRDQETQYF.

CDR3: CASCNRAGETQYF. CDR3 nucleotides: TGTGCCAGCTGCAACAGGGCAGGGGAGACCCAGTACTTC. The chain has TRBV7-9 and TRBJ2-5, with a weak D call TRBD1 (6 bases). V was pared by 8 bases and J by 5 bases, with 15 bases between. This CDR3 is 13 amino acids long. From germline, CDR1 is SEHNR and CDR2 FQNEAQ (reference sequence).

The chain has TRBV30 and TRBJ2-7, with TRBD2 as a possible D gene (6 bases). This CDR3 contains 16 residues. The V end was cut by 0 bases, the J end by 6 bases, with 21 bases between. Germline loops: CDR1 GTSNPN, CDR2 SVGIG (reference sequence). The CDR3 nucleotides read TGTGCCTGGAGTGTTAACCCGGGAGTAATTAGAGGCGAGCAGTACTTC. It specifies CAWSVNPGVIRGEQYF.

The chain links TRBV7-6 to TRBJ1-3; perhaps TRBD1 as D (6 bases). The CDR3 sequence is 15 residues long. Germline V gene data show CDR1 as SGHVS and CDR2 as FNYEAQ. V lost 5 bases to trimming and J lost 3 bases, with 14 bases between them. CDR3 bases: TGTGCCAGCAGCCACAGGGCCTGGAGTGGAAACACCATATATTTT. The encoded protein is CASSHRAWSGNTIYF. Combining the CDR3 with reference TRBV7-6 and TRBJ1-3 gives the whole variable domain GAGVSQSPRYKVTKRGQDVALRCDPISGHVSLYWYRQALGQGPEFLTYFNYEAQQDKSGLPNDRFSAERPEGSISTLTIQRTEQRDSAMYRCASSHRAWSGNTIYFGEGSWLTVV.

In this sample, this clone turned up once. The chain links TRBV11-2 to TRBJ1-1, with TRBD1 as a possible D gene (5 bases). Germline loops: CDR1 SGHAT, CDR2 FQNNGV. The CDR3 is 15 amino acids. Trimming shortened V by 1 base and J by 2 bases, and 11 bases separated the two germline ends. The CDR3 region is CASSLGPGRNTEAFF. CDR3 nucleotide sequence: TGTGCCAGCAGCTTAGGACCGGGGCGAAACACTGAAGCTTTCTTT.